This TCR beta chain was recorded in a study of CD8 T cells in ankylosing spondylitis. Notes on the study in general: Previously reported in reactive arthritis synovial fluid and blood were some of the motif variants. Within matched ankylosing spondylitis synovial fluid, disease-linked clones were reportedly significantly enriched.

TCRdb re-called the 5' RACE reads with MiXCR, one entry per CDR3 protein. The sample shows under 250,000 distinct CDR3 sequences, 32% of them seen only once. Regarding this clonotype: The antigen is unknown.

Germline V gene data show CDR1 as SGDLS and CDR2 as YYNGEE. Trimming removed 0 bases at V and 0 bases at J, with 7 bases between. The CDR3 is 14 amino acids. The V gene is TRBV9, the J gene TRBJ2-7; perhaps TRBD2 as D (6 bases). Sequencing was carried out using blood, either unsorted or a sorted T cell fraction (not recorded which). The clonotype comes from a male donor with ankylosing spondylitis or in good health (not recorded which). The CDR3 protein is CASSVGTNSYEQYF. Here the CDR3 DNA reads TGTGCCAGCAGCGTAGGGACTAACTCCTACGAGCAGTACTTC.